The next 7 T cell receptor beta chains were all read from a single sample in a study of blood T cell repertoires in COVID-19. Sequencing used immunoSEQ multiplex PCR; TCRdb keeps in-frame clones, though not all of them. The sample yields 50,000 to 60,000 clones, 85% to 90% seen once. Sequenced: peripheral blood. Source of these receptors: a human donor in a cohort sampled during active COVID-19.

The rearrangement links TRBV5-8 to TRBJ2-7, with TRBD1 identical over 9 bases. The junction had 10 bases not matched to a gene; V was cut back by 0 bases and J by 9 bases. The germline V gene has CDR1 SGHTS and CDR2 YDEGEE. The CDR3 contains 15 residues. CDR3 in DNA: TGTGCCAGCAGCTTGGAAGGCACAGGGGGCCTCCGGCAGTACGTC. Protein product: CASSLEGTGGLRQYV.

This chain uses TRBV5-6 with TRBJ2-1, with D perhaps TRBD2 (6 bases). V lost 3 bases and J 2 bases, leaving 9 bases between the germline ends. Looked up from germline, CDR1 is SGHDT and CDR2 is YYEEEE. This CDR3 has 14 residues. CDR3 sequence (DNA): TGTGCCAGCAGCTCCCCGGGGGCCTACAATGAGCAGTTCTTC. It codes for CASSSPGAYNEQFF.

This clone showed up just once. The V call is TRBV24-1, the J call TRBJ1-2; D is uncertain. V lost 3 bases, J lost 8 bases, and 12 bases lay in between. CDR1 and CDR2 (germline): KGHDR, SFDVKD. The CDR3 is made up of 13 amino acids. The chain's CDR3 is CATSDMDSRGYTF. The CDR3 DNA sequence: TGTGCCACCAGTGATATGGATTCGCGGGGCTACACCTTC.

V gene TRBV6-5 combines with J gene TRBJ1-1; no definite D call. There are 13 residues in the CDR3. CDR1 is MNHEY and CDR2 is SVGAGI in the germline V gene. The V end lost 6 bases, the J end lost 2 bases, and 10 bases lay between the germline ends. This CDR3 is CASRPRANTEAFF. The CDR3, as DNA: TGTGCCAGCAGGCCGCGGGCTAACACTGAAGCTTTCTTT.

V gene TRBV5-1 combines with J gene TRBJ2-2; 9 positions agree with TRBD1. This CDR3 spans 17 amino acids. Germline CDR1 SGHRS, CDR2 YFSETQ. With V trimmed by 4 bases and J by 2 bases, 9 bases remained unmatched. The CDR3 coding sequence is TGCGCCAGCAGCCCACAGGGGGCCAACCCTAACACCGGGGAGCTGTTTTTT. Translated, it gives CASSPQGANPNTGELFF.

This chain joins TRBV19 and TRBJ1-1; weak D call: TRBD1 (5 bases). The length of the CDR3 is 17 residues. Deletions cut 4 bases from V and 0 bases from J, with 18 bases between. Germline V CDR1 and CDR2: LNHDA, SQIVND (reference sequence). CDR3 sequence reads: CASSTLPGGKMNTEAFF. In nucleotides, the CDR3 is TGTGCCAGTAGTACTCTGCCGGGGGGGAAGATGAACACTGAAGCTTTCTTT.

The rearrangement uses TRBV5-1 and TRBJ2-7, with 9 bases aligning to TRBD1. The CDR3 has 14 amino acids. Germline loops: CDR1 SGHRS, CDR2 YFSETQ. V was clipped by 7 bases and J by 6 bases; unmatched bases: 11. The CDR3 spells CASARRGQGSEQYF. The CDR3 region has the DNA TGCGCCAGCGCACGGCGCGGACAGGGGTCCGAGCAGTACTTC.